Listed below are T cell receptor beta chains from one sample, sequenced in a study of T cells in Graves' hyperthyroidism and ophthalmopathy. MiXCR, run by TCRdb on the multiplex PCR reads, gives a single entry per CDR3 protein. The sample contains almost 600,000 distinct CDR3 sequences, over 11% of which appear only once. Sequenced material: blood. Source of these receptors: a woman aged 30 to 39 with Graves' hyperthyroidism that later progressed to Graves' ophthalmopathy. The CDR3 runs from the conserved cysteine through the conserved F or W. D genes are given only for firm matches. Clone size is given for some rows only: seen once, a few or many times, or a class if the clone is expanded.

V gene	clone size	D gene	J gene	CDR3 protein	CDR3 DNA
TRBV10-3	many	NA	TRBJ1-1	CAIRGRTEAFF	TGTGCCATCAGGGGAAGGACTGAAGCTTTCTTT
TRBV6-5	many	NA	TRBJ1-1	CASSYVGENTEAFF	TGTGCCAGCAGTTACGTAGGGGAGAACACTGAAGCTTTCTTT
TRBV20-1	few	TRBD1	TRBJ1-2	CSAREGGTGANYGYTF	TGCAGTGCTAGAGAGGGCGGGACAGGGGCAAACTATGGCTACACCTTC
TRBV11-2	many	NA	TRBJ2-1	CASSLIGSRDEQFF	TGTGCCAGCAGCTTAATCGGGAGTCGTGATGAGCAGTTCTTC
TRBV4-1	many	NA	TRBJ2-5	CASSRVEGFEETQYF	TGCGCCAGCAGCCGAGTGGAGGGGTTCGAAGAGACCCAGTACTTC
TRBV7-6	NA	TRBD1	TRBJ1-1	CASSPGTGDMNTEAFF	TGTGCCAGCAGCCCCGGGACAGGGGATATGAACACTGAAGCTTTCTTT
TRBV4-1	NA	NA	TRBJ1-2	CASSSASGYGYTF	TGCGCCAGCAGCTCAGCGTCGGGTTATGGCTACACCTTC
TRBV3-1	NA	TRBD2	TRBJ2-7	CANSQLAGGADGQYF	TGTGCCAACAGCCAGTTAGCGGGAGGAGCTGACGGGCAGTACTTC
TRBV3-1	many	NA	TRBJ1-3	CASSPGGDPGGNTIYF	TGTGCCAGCAGCCCTGGTGGAGATCCAGGAGGAAACACCATATATTTT
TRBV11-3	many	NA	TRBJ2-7	CASGRWDSYEQYF	TGTGCCAGCGGGAGGTGGGATTCCTACGAGCAGTACTTC
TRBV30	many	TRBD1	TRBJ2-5	CAFKPGQGFQETQYF	TGTGCCTTTAAACCGGGACAGGGGTTCCAAGAGACCCAGTACTTC
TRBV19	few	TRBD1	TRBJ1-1	CASSPTGGKGSVTEAFF	TGTGCCAGTAGTCCGACAGGGGGCAAGGGATCCGTCACTGAAGCTTTCTTT
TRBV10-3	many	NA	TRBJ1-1	CAIQGGMNTEAFF	TGTGCCATTCAGGGTGGCATGAACACTGAAGCTTTCTTT
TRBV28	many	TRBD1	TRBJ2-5	CASSRGQGKETQYF	TGTGCCAGCAGCCGGGGACAGGGAAAAGAGACCCAGTACTTC
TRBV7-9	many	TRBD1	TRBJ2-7	CASSHPTGGLRLPYEQYF	TGTGCCAGCAGCCATCCGACAGGGGGACTTCGCCTGCCTTACGAGCAGTACTTC
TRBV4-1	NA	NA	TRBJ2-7	CASSQQHRTPYEQYF	TGCGCCAGCAGCCAGCAACACAGGACCCCCTACGAGCAGTACTTC
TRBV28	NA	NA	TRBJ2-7	CATKYQGSGGEQYF	TGTGCCACCAAGTATCAGGGCTCTGGAGGCGAGCAGTACTTC
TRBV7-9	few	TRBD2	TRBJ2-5	CASSLAGEPGETQYF	TGTGCCAGCAGCCTTGCGGGGGAGCCGGGTGAGACCCAGTACTTC
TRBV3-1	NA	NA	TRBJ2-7	CASSQEFSSYEQYF	TGTGCCAGCAGCCAAGAGTTCAGCTCCTACGAGCAGTACTTC
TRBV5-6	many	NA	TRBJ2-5	CASSLRWGGETQYF	TGTGCCAGCAGCCTGCGTTGGGGCGGCGAGACCCAGTACTTC
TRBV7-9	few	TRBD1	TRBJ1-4	CASSLAGDRAELFF	TGTGCCAGCAGCTTAGCCGGGGACAGGGCAGAACTGTTTTTT
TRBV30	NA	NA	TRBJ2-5	CAWSVNFSQYF	TGTGCCTGGAGTGTAAATTTTTCTCAGTACTTC
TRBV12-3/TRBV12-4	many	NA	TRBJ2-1	CASSPEGGAYNEQFF	TGTGCCAGCAGCCCTGAGGGGGGTGCCTACAATGAGCAGTTCTTC
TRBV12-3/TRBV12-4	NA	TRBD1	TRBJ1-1	CASSLLPSRTGTNTEVFF	TGTGCCAGCAGCCTTTTGCCCTCTAGGACAGGGACGAACACTGAAGTTTTCTTT
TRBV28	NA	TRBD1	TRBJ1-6	CASSHRTGDLYSPLHF	TGTGCCAGCAGTCACCGGACAGGGGATTTATATTCACCCCTCCACTTT
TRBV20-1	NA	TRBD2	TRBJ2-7	CSAILAGGSYEQYF	TGCAGTGCTATTTTAGCGGGAGGTAGTTACGAGCAGTACTTC
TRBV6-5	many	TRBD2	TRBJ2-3	CASSYSISGRESTDTQYF	TGTGCCAGCAGTTACTCGATATCGGGGCGGGAGAGCACAGATACGCAGTATTTT
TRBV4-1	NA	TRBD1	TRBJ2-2	CASSRQGVGELFF	TGCGCCAGCAGCCGACAGGGGGTCGGGGAGCTGTTTTTT
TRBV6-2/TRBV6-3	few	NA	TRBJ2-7	CASSVGTPLTYEQYF	TGTGCCAGCAGTGTCGGGACACCGCTTACCTACGAGCAGTACTTC
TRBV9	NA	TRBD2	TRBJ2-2	CASSTPGTSVRSDTGELFF	TGTGCCAGCAGCACCCCCGGGACTAGCGTCAGATCAGACACCGGGGAGCTGTTTTTT
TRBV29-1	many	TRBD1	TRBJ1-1	CSVKPHGTGRSETEAFF	TGCAGCGTTAAACCCCACGGGACAGGGAGGTCTGAAACTGAAGCTTTCTTT
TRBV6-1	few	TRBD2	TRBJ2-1	CASRPPTSAYNEQFF	TGTGCCAGCAGACCCCCGACTAGCGCCTACAATGAGCAGTTCTTC
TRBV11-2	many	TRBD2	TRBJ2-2	CASSLGGLASNTGELFF	TGTGCCAGCAGCTTAGGTGGACTAGCTTCGAACACCGGGGAGCTGTTTTTT
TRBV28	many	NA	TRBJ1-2	CASAGTGGYTF	TGTGCCAGCGCAGGGACGGGCGGCTACACCTTC
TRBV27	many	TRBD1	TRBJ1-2	CASSRTPDRTYGYTF	TGTGCCAGCAGCCGAACTCCGGACAGGACCTATGGCTACACCTTC
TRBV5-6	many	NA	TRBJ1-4	CASSPGITTNEKLFF	TGTGCCAGCAGTCCCGGAATCACAACTAATGAAAAACTGTTTTTT
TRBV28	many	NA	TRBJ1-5	CASSLHGNQPQHF	TGTGCCAGCAGCTTACACGGCAATCAGCCCCAGCATTTT
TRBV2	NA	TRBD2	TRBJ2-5	CASWKLAGGLQETHYF	TGTGCCAGCTGGAAACTAGCGGGAGGTCTCCAAGAGACCCACTACTTC
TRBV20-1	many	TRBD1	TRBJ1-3	CSAREGQGTGNTIYF	TGCAGTGCTAGGGAGGGACAGGGGACTGGAAACACCATATATTTT
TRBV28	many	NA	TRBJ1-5	CASSGLGGSNQPQHF	TGTGCCAGCAGTGGGCTCGGGGGAAGCAATCAGCCCCAGCATTTT
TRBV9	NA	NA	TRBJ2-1	CASSAGMGEEQFF	TGTGCCAGCAGCGCGGGGATGGGGGAAGAACAGTTCTTC
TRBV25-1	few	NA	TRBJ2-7	CASSASNASYEQYF	TGTGCCAGCAGTGCTTCTAACGCCTCCTACGAGCAGTACTTC
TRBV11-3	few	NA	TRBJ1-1	CASSLGGLGASEAFF	TGTGCCAGCAGCTTAGGTGGGCTGGGGGCGTCTGAAGCTTTCTTT
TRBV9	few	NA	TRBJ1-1	CASSLEARQADFMNTEAFF	TGTGCCAGCAGCTTAGAAGCCCGACAGGCAGACTTCATGAACACTGAAGCTTTCTTT
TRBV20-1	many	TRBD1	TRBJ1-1	CSAMGQDTEAFF	TGCAGTGCTATGGGACAGGACACTGAAGCTTTCTTT
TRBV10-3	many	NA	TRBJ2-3	CASGAGAVTDTQYF	TGTGCCTCCGGCGCTGGAGCGGTGACAGATACGCAGTATTTT
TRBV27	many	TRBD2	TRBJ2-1	CASSRILAGGINEQFF	TGTGCCAGCAGCCGGATCCTAGCGGGAGGCATTAATGAGCAGTTCTTC
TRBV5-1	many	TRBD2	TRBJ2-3	CASSWGTSDTTDTQYF	TGCGCCAGCAGCTGGGGTACTAGCGACACCACAGATACGCAGTATTTT
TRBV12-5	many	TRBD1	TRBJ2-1	CASGPAGTTGGSSYNEQFF	TGTGCTAGTGGTCCTGCCGGAACAACAGGGGGTAGTTCCTACAATGAGCAGTTCTTC
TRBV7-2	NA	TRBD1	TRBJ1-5	CASRRGGGLNQPQHF	TGTGCCAGCAGGAGAGGGGGCGGACTCAATCAGCCCCAGCATTTT
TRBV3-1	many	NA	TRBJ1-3	CASSQPTRNRVSGNTIYF	TGTGCCAGCAGCCAACCTACCCGTAACAGGGTCTCTGGAAACACCATATATTTT
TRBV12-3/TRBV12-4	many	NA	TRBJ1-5	CASRLGSRNQPQHF	TGTGCCAGCAGACTGGGGTCCAGGAATCAGCCCCAGCATTTT
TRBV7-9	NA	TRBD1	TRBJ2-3	CDSSHPGTATDTQYF	TGTGACAGCAGCCACCCAGGGACAGCCACAGATACGCAGTATTTT
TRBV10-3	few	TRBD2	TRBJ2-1	CAISGGLAGGPGPGNEQFF	TGTGCCATCAGTGGGGGACTAGCGGGAGGGCCCGGGCCGGGGAATGAGCAGTTCTTC
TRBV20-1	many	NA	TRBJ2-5	CSAPSWETQYF	TGCAGTGCGCCTAGCTGGGAGACCCAGTACTTC
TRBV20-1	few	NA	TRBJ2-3	CSARVGNTDTQYF	TGCAGTGCTAGAGTCGGGAACACAGATACGCAGTATTTT
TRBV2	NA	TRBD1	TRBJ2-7	CASSVLGTGVSYEQYF	TGTGCCAGCAGTGTCCTCGGGACAGGGGTCTCCTACGAGCAGTACTTC
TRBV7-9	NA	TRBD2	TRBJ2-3	CASSAGLAGGNTDTQYF	TGTGCCAGCAGCGCAGGACTAGCGGGGGGTAACACAGATACGCAGTATTTT